There are many counts of the clone carrying this TCR beta chain. CDR3 length: 15 amino acids. The germline gives CDR1 SGHTA, CDR2 FQGNSA. The J segment lost 0 bases and the V segment lost 4 bases, leaving 4 bases of the junction unmatched. This sample was included in a study of T-cell reconstitution after alpha-beta-depleted transplantation in children. TCRbeta library preparation incorporated unique molecular identifiers. TCRdb reprocessed the PCR reads with MiXCR, giving one entry per CDR3 protein. This sample yields about 610,000 distinct CDR3 sequences, of which over 9.5% are seen a single time; about 4% belongs to the top ten.

This TCR derives from a human donor who donated a stem cell graft to a child with acute myeloid leukemia. Sample: PBMCs from the stem cell graft donor, taken from the stem cell graft. This chain joins TRBV7-2 and TRBJ2-3, with 7 bases lining up with TRBD1. DNA of the CDR3: TGTGCCAGCAGCTGGGGACAGCTTAGCACAGATACGCAGTATTTT. Translating gives CASSWGQLSTDTQYF.